The 32 T cell receptor beta chains below were found in one sample sequenced in a study of T-cell memory formation after mild COVID-19. TCRdb redid the calling of the 5' RACE reads with MiXCR, one entry per CDR3 protein. The table shows under 550,000 distinct CDR3 sequences, with 18% occurring only once. Sequencing input: PBMCs or a T cell subset sorted from them (not recorded which). These receptors originate from an adult woman who had mild COVID-19 (a few samples of this study predate the infection). Cell type and time point are not known.

The chain carries TRBV5-1 and TRBJ2-1; 10 nucleotides line up with TRBD1. V lost 6 bases and J lost 10; bases outside the gene matches: 10. The CDR3 is 14 amino acids. Germline V CDR1 and CDR2: SGHRS, YFSETQ. The chain's CDR3 is CASTLTGQGSEQFF. In DNA, the CDR3 is TGCGCCAGCACCCTGACGGGACAGGGGTCAGAGCAGTTCTTC.

The chain combines TRBV20-1 with TRBJ2-7; the match to TRBD1 covers 12 bases. With 0 bases clipped from V and 5 bases from J, the junction kept 8 bases outside the gene matches. The CDR3 length is 16 residues. Germline V gene data show CDR1 as DFQATT and CDR2 as SNEGSKA (reference sequence). The CDR3 here is CSARDWGQGARNEQYF. The CDR3 DNA sequence: TGCAGTGCTAGAGATTGGGGACAGGGGGCGCGGAACGAGCAGTACTTC.

This chain joins TRBV20-1 and TRBJ1-1; the D gene is possibly TRBD1 (5 bases). Germline-derived CDR1 and CDR2 are DFQATT and SNEGSKA (reference sequence). The CDR3 covers 14 residues. The ends were cut back, 3 bases at V and 0 bases at J, with 11 bases in the middle. In nucleotides, the CDR3 is TGCAGTGCTAGGGACCGGGGGTTGAACACTGAAGCTTTCTTT. This sequence encodes CSARDRGLNTEAFF.

This clonotype was observed at least ten times. The chain has TRBV7-2 and TRBJ2-3; D is unresolved. The CDR3 has 13 residues. V was trimmed by 2 bases and J by 4 bases, leaving 7 bases between them. CDR1 is SGHTA, CDR2 FQGNSA, per germline. CDR3 sequence: CASSLSLADTQYF. The CDR3 coding sequence is TGTGCCAGCAGCTTATCATTGGCAGATACGCAGTATTTT.

This clonotype was observed a few times. The chain recombines TRBV6-9 with TRBJ1-6; D gene uncertain. Germline CDR1 MNHGY, CDR2 SVAAGI. The CDR3 is 12 residues long. Deletions cut 5 bases from V and 7 bases from J, with 6 bases between. The CDR3 loop is CASSILNSPLHF. CDR3 coding DNA: TGTGCCAGCAGTATACTAAATTCACCCCTCCACTTT.

This clonotype was seen a few times. CDR3: CASSLSPGQGKGNYGYTF. CDR3 DNA sequence: TGTGCCAGCAGCCTCAGCCCGGGACAGGGAAAGGGGAACTATGGCTACACCTTC. The V and J genes are TRBV7-9 and TRBJ1-2; 9 bases fit TRBD1. Germline lookup yields CDR1 SEHNR and CDR2 FQNEAQ (reference sequence). The CDR3 sequence is 18 residues long. V lost 5 bases and J lost 2; bases outside the gene matches: 15.

The chain employs TRBV9 and TRBJ1-2, with D possibly matching TRBD1 (5 bases). Germline CDR1 reads SGDLS; CDR2 reads YYNGEE. Deletions cut 8 bases from V and 8 bases from J, with 13 bases between. The CDR3 contains 11 residues. CDR3 sequence: CASGQGRGYTF. CDR3 DNA: TGTGCCAGTGGTCAGGGTCGGGGCTACACCTTC.

The chain carries TRBV10-3 and TRBJ1-2; TRBD1 might be the D (6 bases). Germline V gene data show CDR1 as ENHRY and CDR2 as SYGVKD. The CDR3 is 14 amino acids. Trimming shortened V by 0 bases and J by 4 bases, and 9 bases separated the two germline ends. This CDR3 is CAISESDRLYGYTF. The CDR3 nucleotides are TGTGCCATCAGTGAGTCTGACAGGCTCTATGGCTACACCTTC.

This clonotype was counted many times. V usage is TRBV7-2 and J usage is TRBJ2-1; D gene unclear. V was shortened by 1 base and J by 11 bases, with 9 bases between the two germline ends. Germline lookup yields CDR1 SGHTA and CDR2 FQGNSA. The CDR3 loop spans 12 amino acids. This CDR3 reads CASSLEVGKQFF. CDR3 in DNA: TGTGCCAGCAGCTTAGAAGTTGGAAAGCAGTTCTTC.

This clonotype was observed a handful of times. The genes are TRBV11-2 and TRBJ1-6; the match to TRBD1 covers 8 bases. There are 17 residues in the CDR3. V gave up 2 bases and J gave up 8 bases; unmatched junction bases: 11. The germline gives CDR1 SGHAT, CDR2 FQNNGV. The CDR3 DNA sequence: TGTGCCAGCAGCTTACCACCTATAGGACAGGGATATTCACCCCTCCACTTT. Translated, it gives CASSLPPIGQGYSPLHF.

This clonotype has just a few counts. The chain carries TRBV20-1 and TRBJ1-1; no definite D call. V was clipped by 3 bases and J by 7 bases, with 6 bases between them. The CDR3 is 10 residues long. Germline lookup yields CDR1 DFQATT and CDR2 SNEGSKA (reference sequence). In DNA form, the CDR3 reads TGCAGTGCTAGGCCGAATGAAGCTTTCTTT. Amino acids: CSARPNEAFF.

Only a few counts were recorded for this clonotype. Germline is not matched at one junction end, which may reflect a read error. This chain joins TRBV7-9 and TRBJ2-2; the D gene is possibly TRBD1 (6 bases). From germline, CDR1 is SEHNR and CDR2 FQNEAQ (reference sequence). This CDR3 region has 13 residues. CDR3 protein: CASILQGSGELFF. Here the CDR3 DNA reads TGTGCCAGCATCTTACAGGGTTCCGGGGAGCTGTTTTTT.

About this clonotype itself: Possible read error: a much larger clone is one base away. The chain links TRBV24-1 to TRBJ2-3, with 11 bases lining up with TRBD1. Germline CDR1 and CDR2: KGHDR and SFDVKD. The CDR3 length is 16 residues. The CDR3 spells CATSESGQGVEDTQCF. CDR3 bases: TGTGCCACCAGTGAGTCGGGACAGGGGGTGGAAGATACGCAGTGTTTT.

In its sample, this clonotype was seen many times. The chain is built from TRBV12-3 or TRBV12-4 and TRBJ1-2; perhaps TRBD1 as D (5 bases). The CDR3 spans 15 residues. V was cut by 7 bases and J by 5 bases, with 20 bases left in between. In DNA form, the CDR3 reads TGTGCCAGCACTCCGGCCAGGGCTGTAGGGTATGGCTACACCTTC. Translating gives CASTPARAVGYGYTF.

There are a few counts of this clonotype. V usage is TRBV12-3 or TRBV12-4 and J usage is TRBJ1-2; D may be TRBD1 (5 bases). The CDR3 sequence is 15 residues long. Trimming took 5 bases from V and 3 from J, leaving 16 bases between them. CDR3 nucleotides: TGTGCCAGCAGTAGGGGACGCGCCGAGGACTATGGCTACACCTTC. Its protein product is CASSRGRAEDYGYTF.

The chain carries TRBV11-2 and TRBJ1-2, with D possibly TRBD1 on 6 matching bases. CDR3 length equals 15 residues. Germline CDR1 SGHAT, CDR2 FQNNGV. Between the trimmed V and J ends, which lost 2 bases and 2 bases, there was a span of 12 bases. The CDR3 nucleotides are TGTGCCAGCAGCTTATATGGGGGGGGCAACTATGGCTACACCTTC. Translated, it gives CASSLYGGGNYGYTF.

This clonotype was picked up a small number of times. The genes are TRBV4-3 and TRBJ1-2; D is uncertain. The CDR3 has 16 residues. CDR1 LGHNA and CDR2 YSLEER come from the germline V gene. V lost 0 bases and J 1 base, leaving 12 bases between the germline ends. CDR3 protein: CASSQDRRSDNYGYTF. The CDR3, as DNA: TGCGCCAGCAGCCAAGATAGGAGGTCCGATAACTATGGCTACACCTTC.

The rearrangement uses TRBV4-3 and TRBJ2-7; 15 bases agree with TRBD2. The junction had 6 bases not matched to a gene; V was cut back by 4 bases and J by 2 bases. The CDR3 runs 17 residues. Germline-derived CDR1 and CDR2 are LGHNA and YSLEER. In nucleotides, the CDR3 is TGCGCCAGCAGCCCGGGACTAGCGGGAGGTGTCGCCTACGAGCAGTACTTC. It yields the protein CASSPGLAGGVAYEQYF.

In its sample, this clonotype was seen a few times. The V call is TRBV25-1, the J call TRBJ2-7; 12 bases are shared with TRBD1. Germline V gives CDR1 MGHDK, CDR2 SYGVNS. The V and J ends lost 5 bases and 6 bases, in that order; junction bases with no gene match: 8. This CDR3 region has 15 residues. CDR3 in amino acids: CASSLRDRGPGEQYF. In nucleotides, the CDR3 is TGTGCCAGCAGTCTCAGGGACAGGGGGCCGGGCGAGCAGTACTTC.

This clonotype occurred a few times. The rearrangement links TRBV5-1 to TRBJ2-7; no clear D. The CDR3 has 13 residues. The V end lost 4 bases, the J end lost 5 bases, and 13 bases lay between the germline ends. The germline CDR1 and CDR2 sequences are SGHRS and YFSETQ. CDR3 coding DNA: TGCGCCAGCAGCCCGATCCTCGGAGACGAGCAGTACTTC. Translated, it gives CASSPILGDEQYF.

V and J are TRBV10-3 and TRBJ2-3, with 12 bases aligning to TRBD2. Per the germline V gene, CDR1 is ENHRY and CDR2 is SYGVKD. The CDR3 contains 15 residues. The junction had 9 bases not matched to a gene; V was cut back by 10 bases and J by 4 bases. In nucleotides, the CDR3 is TGTGCCACCCAACTAGCGGGGGGACAGGCAGATACGCAGTATTTT. Translation: CATQLAGGQADTQYF.

This clonotype was observed a handful of times. This chain links TRBV20-1 with TRBJ1-2, with D perhaps TRBD1 (6 bases). CDR3 size: 12 residues. Deletions cut 3 bases from V and 5 bases from J, with 10 bases between. CDR1 is DFQATT, CDR2 SNEGSKA, per germline (reference sequence). The CDR3 DNA sequence: TGCAGTGCTAGGGGGGGGCATTATGGCTACACCTTC. Its protein product is CSARGGHYGYTF.

The chain has TRBV6-1 and TRBJ2-7; 9 bases map to TRBD1. V dropped 6 bases and J dropped 7; count of bases not matched to a gene: 13. CDR1 is MNHNS, CDR2 SASEGT, per germline. The CDR3 extends over 15 amino acids. The DNA for the CDR3 is TGTGCCAGCAGGCCCGGGGACAGGGTTTTTGGAGAGCAGTACTTC. It is translated as CASRPGDRVFGEQYF.

The chain employs TRBV6-2 or TRBV6-3 and TRBJ2-2; the D gene is possibly TRBD2 (6 bases). Germline V gene data show CDR1 as MNHEY and CDR2 as SVGEGT. V lost 0 bases, J lost 6 bases, and 14 bases lay in between. The CDR3 is made up of 16 amino acids. CDR3 loop: CASSYSWTTYAGELFF. For the CDR3, the DNA is TGTGCCAGCAGTTACTCCTGGACTACGTACGCCGGGGAGCTGTTTTTT.

The V and J genes are TRBV5-1 and TRBJ2-5, with D tentatively TRBD1 (5 bases). Germline CDR1 reads SGHRS; CDR2 reads YFSETQ. This CDR3 is 13 amino acids long. V was clipped by 3 bases and J by 3 bases, with 9 bases between them. This CDR3 is CASSSRVEETQYF. The CDR3 bases are TGCGCCAGCAGCTCCAGGGTAGAAGAGACCCAGTACTTC.

V and J are TRBV29-1 and TRBJ2-1; the match to TRBD1 covers 8 bases. In germline, CDR1 is SQVTM, CDR2 ANQGSEA. CDR3 length: 16 amino acids. V dropped 0 bases and J dropped 10; count of bases not matched to a gene: 14. Written as DNA, the CDR3 is TGCAGCGTTGAAGACTCCTGGACGACAGGGGCCGGGGAGCAGTTCTTC. This sequence encodes CSVEDSWTTGAGEQFF.

The rearrangement joins TRBV7-3 to TRBJ1-1; 7 bases are a match to TRBD1. V was clipped by 5 bases and J by 3 bases; unmatched bases: 6. The germline CDR1 and CDR2 sequences are SGHTA and FQGTGA. The CDR3 extends over 14 amino acids. The chain's CDR3 is CASSPPGQYTEAFF. In DNA, the CDR3 is TGTGCCAGCAGCCCCCCGGGACAGTACACTGAAGCTTTCTTT.

The CDR3 bases are TGTGCCAGCAGTTTACGGGACCGCTACGAGCAGTACTTC. It yields the protein CASSLRDRYEQYF. The V gene is TRBV12-3 or TRBV12-4, the J gene TRBJ2-7; possibly TRBD1 or TRBD2 for D (5 bases each). V was shortened by 2 bases and J by 3 bases, with 8 bases between the two germline ends. CDR3 size: 13 residues.

The chain carries TRBV6-5 and TRBJ2-7; D is unclear. V dropped 0 bases and J dropped 7 bases, with 13 bases sitting between them. There are 14 residues in the CDR3. The germline gives CDR1 MNHEY, CDR2 SVGAGI. The CDR3, as DNA: TGTGCCAGCAGTTACTCGAGAGGCGCGTTGGAGCAGTACTTC. Translating it yields CASSYSRGALEQYF.

This chain uses TRBV11-3 with TRBJ2-2, with D hard to call. In germline, CDR1 is SGHNT, CDR2 YENEEA. This CDR3 has 17 residues. Trimming pared 1 base from V and 2 bases from J, leaving 14 bases between. CDR3 coding DNA: TGTGCCAGCAGCTTAGGAGACGGAATGGTTAACACCGGGGAGCTGTTTTTT. Amino acids: CASSLGDGMVNTGELFF.

The chain combines TRBV24-1 with TRBJ2-3; D unclear. Germline CDR1 is KGHDR and CDR2 is SFDVKD. The CDR3 runs to 14 residues. The germline V and J ends were trimmed by 3 bases and 0 bases, with 6 bases remaining between them. The CDR3 bases are TGTGCCACCAGTGATCCAACTAGCACAGATACGCAGTATTTT. It translates to CATSDPTSTDTQYF.

This chain links TRBV20-1 with TRBJ2-7, with D perhaps being TRBD1 or TRBD2 (5 bases each). CDR3 size: 12 residues. Germline assignment: CDR1 DFQATT and CDR2 SNEGSKA (reference sequence). The CDR3 sequence is CSAKGTAYEQYF. For the CDR3, the DNA is TGCAGCGCCAAAGGGACCGCATACGAGCAGTACTTC.